This T cell receptor beta chain was sequenced for a study of blood T cell repertoires in COVID-19. Study-wide context: T cells, B-cell-depleted T cells, or PBMCs supplied cDNA or gDNA.

V trimming: 1 base; J trimming: 2 bases; junction bases outside the gene matches: 4. The CDR3 is 15 amino acids. Germline V gives CDR1 SGHTA, CDR2 FQGNSA. Per the authors' pipeline: For nucleated cells, counts were estimated from reference gene primer amplification. The protocol was immunoSEQ multiplex PCR, while the TCRdb copy is restricted to in-frame clones and leaves out a portion. D and trimming come from the DNA, and the V and J calls and clone size come from that table. Among about 270,000 clones, about 91% were seen once, and the ten largest hold 2% to 3%. The source of this sequence is a person between 18 and 35 years old with COVID-19, enrolled during active disease. This chain uses TRBV7-2 with TRBJ2-7, with 8 bases lining up with TRBD2. What was sequenced was peripheral blood. The CDR3 DNA is TGTGCCAGCAGCTTAGGTAGCGGGGCCGCCTACGAGCAGTACTTC. Its protein product is CASSLGSGAAYEQYF.